This paragraph covers one TCR beta chain sequence. The clone's antigen remains unknown. The record has no base qualities; no much larger clone is one base away. The data are from a study of blood T cell repertoires in COVID-19 (dated by TCRdb to 2019 to 2021). For the wider study: Collaborator samples came from the United States, Italy and Spain and covered acute and convalescent phases of COVID-19. The dataset comprised deeply sampled blood TCRbeta repertoires from subjects exposed to, actively infected with, or recovered from COVID-19. The samples were drawn from the first 160 participants of the ongoing ImmuneRACE study and from over 950 subjects provided by 6 global collaborators. The material from the prospective study consisted of cDNA or gDNA derived from T cells, B-cell-depleted T cells, or PBMCs. Nearly every sample came with metadata listing a de-identified subject ID, COVID-19 status, age in years and sex. A freely available public database, intended as a resource for researchers studying the immune response to SARS-CoV-2, is where the repertoires were released. Where available, HLA class I and class II types were taken from metadata supplied by the sample provider and were not determined by assay-based typing. What the authors observed across the whole study: Clinical and demographic metadata were provided uncurated, with the amount varying by source and participant.

Each collaborating institution followed its own protocols to collect whole blood in K2EDTA tubes. For TCRbeta analysis, collaborator samples were shipped as frozen whole blood, as isolated PBMCs, or as DNA extracted from either sample type. A distance of 8 bases separates the germline ends of V and J, which lose 2 bases and 3 bases respectively. Measured from the cysteine to the phenylalanine, the CDR3 is 14 residues long. Only the CDR3 portion is preserved as DNA: 42 bases, with reading frame beginning at the first base. The germline V gene provides CDR1 MDHEN and CDR2 SYDVKM. TCRbeta CDR3 regions were amplified from genomic DNA using the immunoSEQ Assay, a bias-controlled multiplex PCR. Turning to the authors' computational methods: The number of nucleated cells in each sample was estimated from the amplification of reference gene primers within the assay. To quantify the absolute abundance of each unique TCRbeta CDR3 rearrangement, sequence reads were collapsed and filtered. For each sample, productive Simpson clonality was calculated by taking the square root of Simpson's diversity index across productive rearrangements. TCRdb retrieved this table from immuneACCESS and kept in-frame rearrangements only. Not all clones are present; in checked studies, unresolved V genes account for under half, and no reason is known for the remainder. The V and J calls and clone size were taken over from that table, and D and trimming were inferred from the DNA. Present in this sample are 120,000 to 150,000 clones, 82% of which were seen just once. The leading ten clones occupy roughly 4% of the sample.

The receptor comes from a woman of 80 years or more with acute or convalescent COVID-19. Sequences were obtained from peripheral blood. This chain joins TRBV28 to TRBJ1-3; D gene: possibly TRBD1, on 5 matching bases. The nucleotide sequence reads TGTGCCAGCAGTTTAGGGGGGATTGGAAACACCATATATTTT. The resulting protein is CASSLGGIGNTIYF.